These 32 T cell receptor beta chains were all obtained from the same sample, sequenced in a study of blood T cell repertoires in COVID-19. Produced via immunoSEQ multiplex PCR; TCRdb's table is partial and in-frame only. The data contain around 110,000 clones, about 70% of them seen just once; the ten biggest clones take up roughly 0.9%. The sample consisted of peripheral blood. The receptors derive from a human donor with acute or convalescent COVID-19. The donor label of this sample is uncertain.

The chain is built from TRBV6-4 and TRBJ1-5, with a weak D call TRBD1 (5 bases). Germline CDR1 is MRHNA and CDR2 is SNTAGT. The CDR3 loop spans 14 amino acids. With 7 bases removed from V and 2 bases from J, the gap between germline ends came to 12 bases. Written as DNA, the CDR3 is TGTGCCAGCATGCCCGGGGGACGCAATCAGCCCCAGCATTTT. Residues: CASMPGGRNQPQHF.

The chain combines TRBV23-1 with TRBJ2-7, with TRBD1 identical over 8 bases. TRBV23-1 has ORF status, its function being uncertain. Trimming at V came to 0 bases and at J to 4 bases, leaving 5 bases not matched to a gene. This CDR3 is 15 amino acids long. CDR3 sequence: CASSQSRTGTYEQYF. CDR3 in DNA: TGCGCCAGCAGTCAATCTAGGACAGGGACGTACGAGCAGTACTTC.

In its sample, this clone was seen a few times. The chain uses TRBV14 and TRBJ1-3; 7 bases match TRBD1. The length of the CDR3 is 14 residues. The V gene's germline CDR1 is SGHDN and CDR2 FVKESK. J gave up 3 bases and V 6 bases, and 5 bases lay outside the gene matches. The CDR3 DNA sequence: TGTGCCAGCAGTCGAACAGGGGTTGGAAACACCATATATTTT. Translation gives CASSRTGVGNTIYF.

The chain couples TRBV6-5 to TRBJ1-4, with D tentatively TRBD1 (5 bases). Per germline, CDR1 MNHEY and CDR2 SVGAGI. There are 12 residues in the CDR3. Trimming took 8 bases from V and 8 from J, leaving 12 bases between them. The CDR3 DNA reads TGTGCCAGCGGCCTTAGGGGAGAAAAACTGTTTTTT. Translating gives CASGLRGEKLFF.

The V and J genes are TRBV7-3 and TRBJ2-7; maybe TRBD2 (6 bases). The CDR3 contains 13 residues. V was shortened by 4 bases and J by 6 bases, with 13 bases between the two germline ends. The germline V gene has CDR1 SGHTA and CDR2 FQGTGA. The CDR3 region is CASSSDRGFEQYF. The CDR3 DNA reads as TGTGCCAGCAGCTCTGACCGGGGGTTCGAGCAGTACTTC.

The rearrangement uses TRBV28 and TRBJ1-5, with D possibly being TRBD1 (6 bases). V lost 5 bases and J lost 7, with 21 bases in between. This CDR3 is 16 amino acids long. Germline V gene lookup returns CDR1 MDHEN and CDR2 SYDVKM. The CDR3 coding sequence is TGTGCCAGCAGTCCCCCACGAGCGGGGGCGGACCAGCCCCAGCATTTT. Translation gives CASSPPRAGADQPQHF. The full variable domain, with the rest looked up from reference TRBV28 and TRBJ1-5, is DVKVTQSSRYLVKRTGEKVFLECVQDMDHENMFWYRQDPGLGLRLIYFSYDVKMKEKGDIPEGYSVSREKKERFSLILESASTNQTSMYLCASSPPRAGADQPQHFGDGTRLSIL.

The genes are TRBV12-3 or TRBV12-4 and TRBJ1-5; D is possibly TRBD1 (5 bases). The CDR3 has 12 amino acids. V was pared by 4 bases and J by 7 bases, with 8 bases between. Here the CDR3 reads CASSWGDQPQHF. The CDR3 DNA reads TGTGCCAGCAGTTGGGGGGACCAGCCCCAGCATTTT.

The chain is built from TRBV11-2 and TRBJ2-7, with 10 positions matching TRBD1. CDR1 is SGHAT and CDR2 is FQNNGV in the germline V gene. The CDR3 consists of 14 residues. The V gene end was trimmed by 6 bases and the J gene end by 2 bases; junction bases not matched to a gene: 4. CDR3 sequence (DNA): TGTGCCAGCAGGAGGGACAGGGGAACCTACGAGCAGTACGTC. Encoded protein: CASRRDRGTYEQYV.

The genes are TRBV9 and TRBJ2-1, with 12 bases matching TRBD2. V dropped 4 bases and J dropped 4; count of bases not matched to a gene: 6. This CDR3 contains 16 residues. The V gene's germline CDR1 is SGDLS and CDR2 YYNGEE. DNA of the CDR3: TGTGCCAGCAGCCCGCGACTAGCGGGGGTTTACAATGAGCAGTTCTTC. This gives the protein CASSPRLAGVYNEQFF.

CDR3 amino acids: CASSLTGIQRGIGGNEQFF. The CDR3 DNA sequence: TGTGCCAGCAGCTTAACGGGTATCCAGCGGGGTATTGGGGGCAATGAGCAGTTCTTC. The V call is TRBV7-3, the J call TRBJ2-1; TRBD2 aligns across 7 bases. The CDR3 runs 19 residues. From germline, CDR1 is SGHTA and CDR2 FQGTGA. V dropped 0 bases and J dropped 6; count of bases not matched to a gene: 17.

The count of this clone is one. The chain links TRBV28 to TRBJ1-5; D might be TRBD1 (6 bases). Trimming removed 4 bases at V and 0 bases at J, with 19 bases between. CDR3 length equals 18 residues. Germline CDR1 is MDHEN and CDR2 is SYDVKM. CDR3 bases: TGTGCCAGCAGTTATTGGACAGACGAATTCTATAGCAATCAGCCCCAGCATTTT. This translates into CASSYWTDEFYSNQPQHF.

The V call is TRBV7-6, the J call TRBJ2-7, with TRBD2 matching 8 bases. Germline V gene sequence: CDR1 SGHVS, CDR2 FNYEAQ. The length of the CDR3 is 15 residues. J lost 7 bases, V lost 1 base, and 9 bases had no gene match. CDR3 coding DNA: TGTGCCAGCAGCTTAGTCCCGCGGGGGGCAGATGAGCAGTACTTC. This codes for CASSLVPRGADEQYF.

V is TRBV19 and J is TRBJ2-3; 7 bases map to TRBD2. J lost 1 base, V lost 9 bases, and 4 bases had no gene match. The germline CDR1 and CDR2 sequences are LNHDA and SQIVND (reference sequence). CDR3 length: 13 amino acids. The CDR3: CASSSGGTDTQYF. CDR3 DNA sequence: TGTGCCAGCTCGAGCGGGGGCACAGATACGCAGTATTTT.

The CDR3 sequence is CASSQTGSEAFF. CDR3 nucleotides: TGTGCCAGCTCCCAGACAGGGTCTGAAGCTTTCTTT. The chain combines TRBV18 with TRBJ1-1; TRBD1 agrees at 7 bases. The CDR3 is made up of 12 amino acids. Unmatched junction bases numbered 4, after V lost 6 bases and J lost 6 bases. Germline CDR1 reads KGHSH; CDR2 reads LQKENI.

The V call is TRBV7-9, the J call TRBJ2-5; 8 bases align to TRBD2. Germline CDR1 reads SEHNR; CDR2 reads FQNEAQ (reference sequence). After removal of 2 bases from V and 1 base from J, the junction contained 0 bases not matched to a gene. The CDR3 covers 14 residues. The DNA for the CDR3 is TGTGCCAGCAGCTTAACTAGCGGCCAAGAGACCCAGTACTTC. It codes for CASSLTSGQETQYF. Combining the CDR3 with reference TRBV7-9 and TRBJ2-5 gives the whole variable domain DTGVSQNPRHKITKRGQNVTFRCDPISEHNRLYWYRQTLGQGPEFLTYFQNEAQLEKSRLLSDRFSAERPKGSFSTLEIQRTEQGDSAMYLCASSLTSGQETQYFGPGTRLLVL.

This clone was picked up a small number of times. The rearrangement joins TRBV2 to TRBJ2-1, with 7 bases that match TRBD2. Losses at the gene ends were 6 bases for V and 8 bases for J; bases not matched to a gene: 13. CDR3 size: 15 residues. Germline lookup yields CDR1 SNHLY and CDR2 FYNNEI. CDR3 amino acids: CASRTGTTVSHEQFF. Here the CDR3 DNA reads TGTGCCAGCAGAACCGGGACTACCGTCTCCCATGAGCAGTTCTTC.

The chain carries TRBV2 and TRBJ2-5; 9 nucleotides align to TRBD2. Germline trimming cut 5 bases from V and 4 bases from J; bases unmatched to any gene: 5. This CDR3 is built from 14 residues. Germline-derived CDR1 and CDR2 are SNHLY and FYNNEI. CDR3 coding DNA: TGTGCCAGCAGTACTCTAGCGGGGTCAGAGACCCAGTACTTC. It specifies CASSTLAGSETQYF.

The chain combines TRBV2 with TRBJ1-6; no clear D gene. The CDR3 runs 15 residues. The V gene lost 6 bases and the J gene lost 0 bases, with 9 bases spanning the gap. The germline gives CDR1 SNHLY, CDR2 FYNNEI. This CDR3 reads CASSRETSYNSPLHF. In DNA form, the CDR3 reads TGTGCCAGCAGCCGGGAAACCTCCTATAATTCACCCCTCCACTTT.

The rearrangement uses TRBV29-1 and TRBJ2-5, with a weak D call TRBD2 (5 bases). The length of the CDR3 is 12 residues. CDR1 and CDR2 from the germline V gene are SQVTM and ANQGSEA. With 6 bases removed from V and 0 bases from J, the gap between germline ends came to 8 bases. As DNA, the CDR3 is TGCAGCGTCATCGGGAACCAAGAGACCCAGTACTTC. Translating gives CSVIGNQETQYF. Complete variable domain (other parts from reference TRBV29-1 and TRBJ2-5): SAVISQKPSRDICQRGTSLTIQCQVDSQVTMMFWYRQQPGQSLTLIATANQGSEATYESGFVIDKFPISRPNLTFSTLTVSNMSPEDSSIYLCSVIGNQETQYFGPGTRLLVL.

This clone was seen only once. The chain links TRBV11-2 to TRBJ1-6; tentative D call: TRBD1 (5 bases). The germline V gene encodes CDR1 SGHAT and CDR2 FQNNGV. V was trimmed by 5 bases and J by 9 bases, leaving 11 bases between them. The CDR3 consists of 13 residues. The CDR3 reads CASSGRAGSPLHF. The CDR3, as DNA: TGTGCCAGCAGCGGCAGGGCCGGTTCACCCCTCCACTTT.

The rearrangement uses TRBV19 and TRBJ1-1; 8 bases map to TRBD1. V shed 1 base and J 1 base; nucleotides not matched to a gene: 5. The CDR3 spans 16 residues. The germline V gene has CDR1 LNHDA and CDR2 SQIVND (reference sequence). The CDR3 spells CASSIAGTGKNTEAFF. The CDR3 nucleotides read TGTGCCAGTAGTATAGCAGGGACAGGTAAGAACACTGAAGCTTTCTTT.

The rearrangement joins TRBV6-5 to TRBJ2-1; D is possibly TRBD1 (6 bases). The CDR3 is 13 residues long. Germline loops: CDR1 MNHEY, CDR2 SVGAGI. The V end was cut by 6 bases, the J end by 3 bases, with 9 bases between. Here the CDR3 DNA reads TGTGCCAGCAGGGACAGACTCTACAATGAGCAGTTCTTC. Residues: CASRDRLYNEQFF.

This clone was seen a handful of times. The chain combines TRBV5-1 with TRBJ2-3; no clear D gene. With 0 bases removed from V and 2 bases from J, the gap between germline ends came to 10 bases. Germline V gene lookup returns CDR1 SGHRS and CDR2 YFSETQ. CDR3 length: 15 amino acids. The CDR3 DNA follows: TGCGCCAGCAGCTTGGTTGGGCCGATCACAGATACGCAGTATTTT. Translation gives CASSLVGPITDTQYF.

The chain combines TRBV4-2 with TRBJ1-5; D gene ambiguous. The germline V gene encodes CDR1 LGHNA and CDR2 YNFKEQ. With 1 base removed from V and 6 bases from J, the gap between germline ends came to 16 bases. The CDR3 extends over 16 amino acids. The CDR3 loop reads CASSQGGLGSGQPQHF. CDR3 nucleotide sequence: TGTGCCAGCAGCCAAGGGGGTCTAGGGAGCGGTCAGCCCCAGCATTTT.

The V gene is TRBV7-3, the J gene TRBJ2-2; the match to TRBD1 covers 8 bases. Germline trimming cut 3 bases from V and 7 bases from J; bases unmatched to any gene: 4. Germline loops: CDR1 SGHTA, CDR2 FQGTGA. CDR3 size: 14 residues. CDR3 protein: CASSFQGASGELFF. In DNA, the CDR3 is TGTGCCAGCAGCTTCCAGGGGGCGAGCGGGGAGCTGTTTTTT. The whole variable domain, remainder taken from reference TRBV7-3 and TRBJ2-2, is GAGVSQTPSNKVTEKGKYVELRCDPISGHTALYWYRQSLGQGPEFLIYFQGTGAADDSGLPNDRFFAVRPEGSVSTLKIQRTERGDSAVYLCASSFQGASGELFFGEGSRLTVL.

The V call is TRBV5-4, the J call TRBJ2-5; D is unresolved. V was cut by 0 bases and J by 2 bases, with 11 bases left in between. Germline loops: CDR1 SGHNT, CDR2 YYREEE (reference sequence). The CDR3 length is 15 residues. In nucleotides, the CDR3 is TGTGCCAGCAGCTTGGTCACTAATAGACAAGAGACCCAGTACTTC. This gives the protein CASSLVTNRQETQYF. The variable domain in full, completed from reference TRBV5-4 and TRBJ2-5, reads ETGVTQSPTHLIKTRGQQVTLRCSSQSGHNTVSWYQQALGQGPQFIFQYYREEENGRGNFPPRFSGLQFPNYSSELNVNALELDDSALYLCASSLVTNRQETQYFGPGTRLLVL.

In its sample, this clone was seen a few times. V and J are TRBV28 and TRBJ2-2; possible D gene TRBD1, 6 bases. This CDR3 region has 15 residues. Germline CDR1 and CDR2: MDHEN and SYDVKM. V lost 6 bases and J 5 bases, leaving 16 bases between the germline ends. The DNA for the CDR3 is TGTGCCAGCAGCTTTTACAGGGTGGTGACCGGGGAGCTGTTTTTT. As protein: CASSFYRVVTGELFF.

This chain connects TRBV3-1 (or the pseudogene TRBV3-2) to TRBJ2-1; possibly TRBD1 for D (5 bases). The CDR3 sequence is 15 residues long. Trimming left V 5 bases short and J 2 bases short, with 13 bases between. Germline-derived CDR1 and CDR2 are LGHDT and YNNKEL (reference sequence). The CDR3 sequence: CASSFQGPPYNEQFF. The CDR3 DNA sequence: TGTGCCAGCAGCTTTCAGGGTCCCCCCTACAATGAGCAGTTCTTC.

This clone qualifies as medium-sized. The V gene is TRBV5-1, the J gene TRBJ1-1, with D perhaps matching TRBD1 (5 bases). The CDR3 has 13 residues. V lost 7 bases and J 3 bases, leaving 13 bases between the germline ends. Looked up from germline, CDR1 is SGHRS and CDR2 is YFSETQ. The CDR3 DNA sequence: TGCGCCAGCTGGGGAGGGGACGACACTGAAGCTTTCTTT. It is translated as CASWGGDDTEAFF.

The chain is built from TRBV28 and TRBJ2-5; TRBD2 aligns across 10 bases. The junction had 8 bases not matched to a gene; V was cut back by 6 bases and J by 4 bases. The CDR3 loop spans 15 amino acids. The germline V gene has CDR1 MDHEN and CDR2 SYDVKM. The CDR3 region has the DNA TGTGCCAGCAGGCAAGCGGGGGGGCGGGGAGAGACCCAGTACTTC. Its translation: CASRQAGGRGETQYF.

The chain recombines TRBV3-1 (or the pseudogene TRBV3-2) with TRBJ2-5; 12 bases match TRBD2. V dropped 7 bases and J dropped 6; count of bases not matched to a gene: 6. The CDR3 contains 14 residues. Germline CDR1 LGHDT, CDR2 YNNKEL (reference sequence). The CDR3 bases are TGTGCCAGCAACGGACTAGCGGGGTTAAAGACCCAGTACTTC. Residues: CASNGLAGLKTQYF.

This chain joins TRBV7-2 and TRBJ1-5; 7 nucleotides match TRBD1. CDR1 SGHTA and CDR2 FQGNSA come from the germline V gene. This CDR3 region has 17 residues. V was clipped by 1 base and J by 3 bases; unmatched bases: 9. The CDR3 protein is CASSLGWDRTFNQPQHF. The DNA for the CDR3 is TGTGCCAGCAGCTTAGGGTGGGACAGAACTTTCAATCAGCCCCAGCATTTT. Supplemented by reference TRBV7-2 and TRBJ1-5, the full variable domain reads GAGVSQSPSNKVTEKGKDVELRCDPISGHTALYWYRQSLGQGLEFLIYFQGNSAPDKSGLPSDRFSAERTGGSVSTLTIQRTQQEDSAVYLCASSLGWDRTFNQPQHFGDGTRLSIL.